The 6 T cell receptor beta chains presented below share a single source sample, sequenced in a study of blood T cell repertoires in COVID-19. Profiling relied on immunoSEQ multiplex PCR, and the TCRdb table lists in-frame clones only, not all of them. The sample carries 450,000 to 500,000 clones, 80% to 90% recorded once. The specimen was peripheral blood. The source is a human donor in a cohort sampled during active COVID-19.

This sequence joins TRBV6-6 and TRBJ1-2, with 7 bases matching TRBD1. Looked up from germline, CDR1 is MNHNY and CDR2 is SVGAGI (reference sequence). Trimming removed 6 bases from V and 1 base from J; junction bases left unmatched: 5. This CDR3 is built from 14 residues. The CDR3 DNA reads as TGTGCCAGCAGCCCGGGACAGCTTAACTATGGCTACACCTTC. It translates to CASSPGQLNYGYTF.

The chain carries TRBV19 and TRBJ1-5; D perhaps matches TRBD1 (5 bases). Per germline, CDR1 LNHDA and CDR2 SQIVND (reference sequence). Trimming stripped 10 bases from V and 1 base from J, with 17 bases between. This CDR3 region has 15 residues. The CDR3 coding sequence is TGTGCCACCCGGACACCAAGGGCAAGCAATCAGCCCCAGCATTTT. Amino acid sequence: CATRTPRASNQPQHF.

The CDR3 DNA follows: TGTGCCAGCAGCCTGACAGGGGTCTATGGCTACACCTTC. It codes for CASSLTGVYGYTF. The chain combines TRBV28 with TRBJ1-2, with 8 bases identical to TRBD1. Per the germline V gene, CDR1 is MDHEN and CDR2 is SYDVKM. The CDR3 sequence is 13 residues long. The trim removed 6 bases at V and 4 bases at J, leaving 4 bases unmatched.

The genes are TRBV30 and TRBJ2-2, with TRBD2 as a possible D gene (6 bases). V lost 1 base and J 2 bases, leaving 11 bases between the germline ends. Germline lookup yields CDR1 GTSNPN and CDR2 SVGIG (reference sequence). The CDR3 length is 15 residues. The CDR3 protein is CAWSGDSGNTGELFF. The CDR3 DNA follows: TGTGCCTGGAGTGGGGATAGCGGTAACACCGGGGAGCTGTTTTTT.

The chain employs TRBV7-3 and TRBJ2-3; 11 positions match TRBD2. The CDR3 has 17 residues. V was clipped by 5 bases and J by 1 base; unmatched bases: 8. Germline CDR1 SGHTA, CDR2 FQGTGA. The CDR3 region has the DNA TGTGCCAGCAGCGGCTCCGGGACTAGCGGCCGCACAGATACGCAGTATTTT. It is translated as CASSGSGTSGRTDTQYF.

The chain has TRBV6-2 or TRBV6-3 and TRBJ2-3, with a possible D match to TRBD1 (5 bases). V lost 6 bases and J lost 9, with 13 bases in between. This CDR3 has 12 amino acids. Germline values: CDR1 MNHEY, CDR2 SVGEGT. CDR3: CASSHRQGTQYF. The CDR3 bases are TGTGCCAGCAGCCACCGTCAGGGAACGCAGTATTTT.